The following is a TCR beta chain sequence with its context. The data were taken from a study of T cell changes during pregnancy in multiple sclerosis. V lost 0 bases to trimming and J lost 2 bases; unmatched junction nucleotides: 9. CDR3 length equals 18 residues. From germline, CDR1 is SGHRS and CDR2 YFSETQ. Using immunoSEQ multiplex PCR, the repertoire was profiled, and TCRdb retains in-frame clones only, with some absent. This table has about 40,000 clones, 90% to 95% appearing once. The origin of this receptor is a female donor with multiple sclerosis, enrolled in a pregnancy study. Here the sequenced sample was CD8+ T cells from peripheral blood mononuclear cells, taken before pregnancy. The rearrangement links TRBV5-1 to TRBJ1-4; 8 bases are a match to TRBD1. The CDR3 DNA sequence: TGCGCCAGCAGCTTGGGGTCGGCAGGGGGCCGTACTAATGAAAAACTGTTTTTT. Translation gives CASSLGSAGGRTNEKLFF.